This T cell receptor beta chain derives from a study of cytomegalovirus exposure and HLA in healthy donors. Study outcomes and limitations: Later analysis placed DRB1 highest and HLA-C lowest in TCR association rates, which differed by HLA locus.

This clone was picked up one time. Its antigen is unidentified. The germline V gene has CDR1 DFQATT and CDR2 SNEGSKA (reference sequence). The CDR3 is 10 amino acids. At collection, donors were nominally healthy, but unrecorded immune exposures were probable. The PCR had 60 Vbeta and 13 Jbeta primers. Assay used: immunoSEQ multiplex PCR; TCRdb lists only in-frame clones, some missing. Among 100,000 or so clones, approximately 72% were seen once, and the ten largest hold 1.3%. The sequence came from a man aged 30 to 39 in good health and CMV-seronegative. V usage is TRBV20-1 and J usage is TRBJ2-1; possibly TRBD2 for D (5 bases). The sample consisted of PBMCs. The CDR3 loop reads CSGELVEQFF. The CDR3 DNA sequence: TGCAGCGGGGAATTAGTCGAGCAGTTCTTC.